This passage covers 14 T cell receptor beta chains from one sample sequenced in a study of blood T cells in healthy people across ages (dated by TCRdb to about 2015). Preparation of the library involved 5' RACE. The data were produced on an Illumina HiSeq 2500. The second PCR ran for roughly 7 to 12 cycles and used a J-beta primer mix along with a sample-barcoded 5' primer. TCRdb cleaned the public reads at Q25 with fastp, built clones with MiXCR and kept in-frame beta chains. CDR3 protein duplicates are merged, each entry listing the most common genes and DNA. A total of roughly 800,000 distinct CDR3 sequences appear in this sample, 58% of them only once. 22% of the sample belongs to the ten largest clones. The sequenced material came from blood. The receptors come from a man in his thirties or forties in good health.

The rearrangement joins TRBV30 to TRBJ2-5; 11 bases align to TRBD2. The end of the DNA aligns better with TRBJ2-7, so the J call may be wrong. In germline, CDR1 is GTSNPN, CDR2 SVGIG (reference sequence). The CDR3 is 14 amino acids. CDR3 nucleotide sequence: TGTGCCTGGAATTTGACTAGCGGGAAGTACGAGCAGTACTTC. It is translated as CAWNLTSGKYEQYF.

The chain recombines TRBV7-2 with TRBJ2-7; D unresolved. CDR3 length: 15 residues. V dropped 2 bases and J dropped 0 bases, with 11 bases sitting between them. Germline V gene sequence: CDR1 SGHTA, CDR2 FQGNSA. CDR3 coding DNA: TGTGCCAGCAGCTTACGTCCCCAGAGCTCCTACGAGCAGTACTTC. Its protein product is CASSLRPQSSYEQYF.

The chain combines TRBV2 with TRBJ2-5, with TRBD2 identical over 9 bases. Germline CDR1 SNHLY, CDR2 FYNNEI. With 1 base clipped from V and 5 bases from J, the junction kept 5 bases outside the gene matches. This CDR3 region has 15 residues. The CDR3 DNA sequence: TGTGCCAGCAGTGAAGGAGCGGGGGGAGGTGAGACCCAGTACTTC. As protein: CASSEGAGGGETQYF.

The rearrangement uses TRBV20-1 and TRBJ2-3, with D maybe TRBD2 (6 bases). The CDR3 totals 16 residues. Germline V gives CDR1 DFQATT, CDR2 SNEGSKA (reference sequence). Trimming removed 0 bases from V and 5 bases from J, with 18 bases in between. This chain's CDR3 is CSARDAEGRVVDTQYF. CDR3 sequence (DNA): TGCAGTGCTAGAGATGCGGAGGGAAGGGTAGTAGATACGCAGTATTTT.

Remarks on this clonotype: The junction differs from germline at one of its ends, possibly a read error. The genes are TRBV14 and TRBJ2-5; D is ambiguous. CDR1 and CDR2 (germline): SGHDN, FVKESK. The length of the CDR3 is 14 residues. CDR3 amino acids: CACSQDWLQETQYF. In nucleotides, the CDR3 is TGTGCCTGCAGCCAAGATTGGCTCCAAGAGACCCAGTACTTC.

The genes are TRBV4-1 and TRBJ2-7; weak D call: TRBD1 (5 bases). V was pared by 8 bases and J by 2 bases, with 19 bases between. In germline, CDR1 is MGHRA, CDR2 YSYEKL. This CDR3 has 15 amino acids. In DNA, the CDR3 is TGCGCCAGCTCCTCCCTCGGCTTGGGGCCCTACGAGCAGTACTTC. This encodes CASSSLGLGPYEQYF.

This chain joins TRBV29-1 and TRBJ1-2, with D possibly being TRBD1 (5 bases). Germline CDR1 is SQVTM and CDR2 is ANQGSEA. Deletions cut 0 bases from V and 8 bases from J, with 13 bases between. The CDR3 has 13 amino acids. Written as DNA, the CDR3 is TGCAGCGTTGAAGATCAGGCCCGGGGCGGCTACACCTTC. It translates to CSVEDQARGGYTF.

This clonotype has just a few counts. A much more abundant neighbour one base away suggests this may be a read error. Here the CDR3 reads CASSLWGREETQYF. Written as DNA, the CDR3 is TGTGCCAGCAGTTTATGGGGCAGGGAAGAGACCCAGTACTTC. This chain joins TRBV28 and TRBJ2-5; D is perhaps TRBD1 (5 bases). The V end was cut by 0 bases, the J end by 3 bases, with 8 bases between. The CDR3 contains 14 residues. Germline V gene sequence: CDR1 MDHEN, CDR2 SYDVKM.

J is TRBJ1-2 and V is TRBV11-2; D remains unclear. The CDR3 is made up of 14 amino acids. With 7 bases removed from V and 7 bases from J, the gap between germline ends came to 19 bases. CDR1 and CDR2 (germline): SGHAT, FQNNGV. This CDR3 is CASTTYRADFGYTF. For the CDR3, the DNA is TGTGCCAGCACCACTTATAGAGCGGACTTTGGCTACACCTTC.

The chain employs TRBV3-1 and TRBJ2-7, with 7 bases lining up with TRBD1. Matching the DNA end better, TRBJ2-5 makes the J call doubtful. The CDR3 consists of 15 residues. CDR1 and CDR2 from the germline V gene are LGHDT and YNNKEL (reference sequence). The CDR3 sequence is CASSQTGTDGETQYF. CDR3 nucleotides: TGTGCCAGCAGCCAGACCGGGACAGACGGAGAGACCCAGTACTTC.

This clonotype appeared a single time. The CDR3 sequence: CASSYGLAVGSGANVLTF. CDR3 nucleotide sequence: TGTGCCAGCAGCTACGGACTAGCGGTAGGCTCTGGGGCCAACGTCCTGACTTTC. The chain is built from TRBV7-2 and TRBJ2-6; TRBD2 aligns across 10 bases. From germline, CDR1 is SGHTA and CDR2 FQGNSA. V was clipped by 4 bases and J by 0 bases; unmatched bases: 6. The CDR3 contains 18 residues.

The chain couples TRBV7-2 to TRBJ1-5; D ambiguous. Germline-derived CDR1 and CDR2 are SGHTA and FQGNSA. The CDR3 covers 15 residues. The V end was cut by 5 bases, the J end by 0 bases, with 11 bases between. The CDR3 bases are TGTGCCAGCAGCGTCGACGGAGCTAGCAATCAGCCCCAGCATTTT. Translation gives CASSVDGASNQPQHF.

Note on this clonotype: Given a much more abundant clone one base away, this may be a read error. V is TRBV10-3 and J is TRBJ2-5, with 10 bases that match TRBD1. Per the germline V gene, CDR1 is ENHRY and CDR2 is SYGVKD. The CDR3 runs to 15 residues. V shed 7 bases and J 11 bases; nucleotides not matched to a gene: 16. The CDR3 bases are TGTGCCATCAAAAAAGGGGGACAGGGGTGGAATGAGCAGTACTTC. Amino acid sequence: CAIKKGGQGWNEQYF.

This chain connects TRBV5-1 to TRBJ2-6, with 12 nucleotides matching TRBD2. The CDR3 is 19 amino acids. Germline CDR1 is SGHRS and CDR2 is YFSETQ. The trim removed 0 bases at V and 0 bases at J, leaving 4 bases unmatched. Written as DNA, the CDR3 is TGCGCCAGCAGCTTGGACCAACTAGCGGGGGGCTCTGGGGCCAACGTCCTGACTTTC. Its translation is CASSLDQLAGGSGANVLTF.